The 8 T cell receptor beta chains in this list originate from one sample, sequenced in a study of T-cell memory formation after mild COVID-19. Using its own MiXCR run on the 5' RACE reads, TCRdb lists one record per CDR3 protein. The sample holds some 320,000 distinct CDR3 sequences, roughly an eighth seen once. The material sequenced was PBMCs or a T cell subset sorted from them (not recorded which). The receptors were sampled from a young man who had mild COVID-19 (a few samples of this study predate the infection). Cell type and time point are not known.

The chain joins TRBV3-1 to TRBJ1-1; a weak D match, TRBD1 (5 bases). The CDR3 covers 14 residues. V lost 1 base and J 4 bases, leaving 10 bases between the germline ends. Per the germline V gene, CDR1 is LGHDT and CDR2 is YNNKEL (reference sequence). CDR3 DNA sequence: TGTGCCAGCAGCCAAGCAGGGCGCTTCACTGAAGCTTTCTTT. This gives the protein CASSQAGRFTEAFF. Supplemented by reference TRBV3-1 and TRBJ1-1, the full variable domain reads DTAVSQTPKYLVTQMGNDKSIKCEQNLGHDTMYWYKQDSKKFLKIMFSYNNKELIINETVPNRFSPKSPDKAHLNLHINSLELGDSAVYFCASSQAGRFTEAFFGQGTRLTVV.

The CDR3 DNA sequence: TGTGCCATCAGTGAGACGGGGACGGCGAACACCGGGGAGCTGTTTTTT. It translates to CAISETGTANTGELFF. This chain joins TRBV10-3 and TRBJ2-2; D possibly uses TRBD1 or TRBD2 (5 bases each). V was shortened by 2 bases and J by 0 bases, with 10 bases between the two germline ends. The CDR3 has 16 residues. CDR1 and CDR2 (germline): ENHRY, SYGVKD.

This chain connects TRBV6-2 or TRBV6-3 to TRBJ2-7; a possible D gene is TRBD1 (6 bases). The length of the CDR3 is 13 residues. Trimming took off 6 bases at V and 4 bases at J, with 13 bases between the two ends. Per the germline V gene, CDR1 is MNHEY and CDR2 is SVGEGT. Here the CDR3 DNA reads TGTGCCAGCAGGCCCGGGACACCGTACGAGCAGTACGTC. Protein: CASRPGTPYEQYV.

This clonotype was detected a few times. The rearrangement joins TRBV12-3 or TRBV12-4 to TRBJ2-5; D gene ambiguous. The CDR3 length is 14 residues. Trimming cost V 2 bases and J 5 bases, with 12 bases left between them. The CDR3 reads CASSLRTLEETQYF. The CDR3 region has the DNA TGTGCCAGCAGTTTAAGGACCTTGGAGGAGACCCAGTACTTC.

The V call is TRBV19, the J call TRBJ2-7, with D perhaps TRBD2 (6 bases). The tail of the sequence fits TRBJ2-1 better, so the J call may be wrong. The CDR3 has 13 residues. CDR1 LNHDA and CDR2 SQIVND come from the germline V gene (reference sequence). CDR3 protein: CATSDGGADEQFF. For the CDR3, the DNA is TGTGCCACCTCGGACGGGGGAGCGGATGAGCAGTTCTTC.

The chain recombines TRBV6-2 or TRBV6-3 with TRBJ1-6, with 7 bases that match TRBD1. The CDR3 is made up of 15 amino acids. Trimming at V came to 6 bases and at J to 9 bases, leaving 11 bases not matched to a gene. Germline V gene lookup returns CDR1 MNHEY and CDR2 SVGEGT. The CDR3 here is CASSQKGAPVSPLHF. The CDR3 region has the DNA TGTGCCAGCAGCCAGAAGGGGGCACCGGTTTCACCCCTCCACTTT.

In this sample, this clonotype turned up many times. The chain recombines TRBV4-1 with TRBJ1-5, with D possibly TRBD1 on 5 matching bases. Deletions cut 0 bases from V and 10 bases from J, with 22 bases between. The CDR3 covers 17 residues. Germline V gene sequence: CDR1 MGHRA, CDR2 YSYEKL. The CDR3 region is CASSQDPAGTESDPQHF. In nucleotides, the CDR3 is TGCGCCAGCAGCCAAGACCCTGCCGGGACTGAAAGCGACCCCCAGCATTTT.

CDR3 DNA: TGCGCCAGCAGCTTGACGGCCCTCACTGAAGCTTTCTTT. Translation: CASSLTALTEAFF. The V gene is TRBV5-1, the J gene TRBJ1-1; D is unclear. Germline lookup yields CDR1 SGHRS and CDR2 YFSETQ. The CDR3 is 13 amino acids. Between the trimmed V and J ends, which lost 1 base and 4 bases, there was a span of 8 bases.